This T cell receptor beta chain was retrieved from a study of blood T cell repertoires in COVID-19. Method: immunoSEQ multiplex PCR; TCRdb's copy keeps in-frame clones and lacks some. The profile shows some 180,000 clones, around 80% of them singletons. Germline CDR1 SGHDT, CDR2 YYEEEE. The CDR3 extends over 18 amino acids. Trimming cost V 4 bases and J 1 base; bases outside gene matches: 9. The sequenced material came from peripheral blood. This clonotype originated in a man between 60 and 75 years old with acute or convalescent COVID-19. The V and J genes are TRBV5-6 and TRBJ1-5; 12 nucleotides agree with TRBD1. The CDR3 spells CASSRGTGGAGSNQPQHF. DNA for the CDR3: TGTGCCAGCAGCCGGGGGACAGGGGGCGCGGGAAGCAATCAGCCCCAGCATTTT.